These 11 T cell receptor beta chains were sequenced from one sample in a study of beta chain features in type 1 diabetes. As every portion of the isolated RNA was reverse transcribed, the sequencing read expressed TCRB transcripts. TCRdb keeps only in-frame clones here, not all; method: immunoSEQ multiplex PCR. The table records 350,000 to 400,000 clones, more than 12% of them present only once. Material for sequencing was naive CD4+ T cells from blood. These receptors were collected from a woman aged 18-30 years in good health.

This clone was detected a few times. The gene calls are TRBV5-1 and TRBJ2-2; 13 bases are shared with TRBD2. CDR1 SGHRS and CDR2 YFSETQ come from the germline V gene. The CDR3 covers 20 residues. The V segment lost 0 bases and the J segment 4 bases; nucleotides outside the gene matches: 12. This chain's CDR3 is CASSLANPGLAGAGTGELFF. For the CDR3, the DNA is TGCGCCAGCAGCTTGGCCAACCCCGGACTAGCGGGAGCGGGCACCGGGGAGCTGTTTTTT. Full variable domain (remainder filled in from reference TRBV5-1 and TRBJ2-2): KAGVTQTPRYLIKTRGQQVTLSCSPISGHRSVSWYQQTPGQGLQFLFEYFSETQRNKGNFPGRFSGRQFSNSRSEMNVSTLELGDSALYLCASSLANPGLAGAGTGELFFGEGSRLTVL.

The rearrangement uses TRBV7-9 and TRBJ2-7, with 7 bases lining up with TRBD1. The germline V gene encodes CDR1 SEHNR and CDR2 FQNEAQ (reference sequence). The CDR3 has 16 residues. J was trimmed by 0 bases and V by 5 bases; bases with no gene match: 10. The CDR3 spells CASSPKGQIASYEQYF. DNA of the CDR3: TGTGCCAGCAGCCCCAAGGGACAGATAGCCTCCTACGAGCAGTACTTC. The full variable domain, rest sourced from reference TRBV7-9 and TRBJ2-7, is DTGVSQNPRHKITKRGQNVTFRCDPISEHNRLYWYRQTLGQGPEFLTYFQNEAQLEKSRLLSDRFSAERPKGSFSTLEIQRTEQGDSAMYLCASSPKGQIASYEQYFGPGTRLTVT.

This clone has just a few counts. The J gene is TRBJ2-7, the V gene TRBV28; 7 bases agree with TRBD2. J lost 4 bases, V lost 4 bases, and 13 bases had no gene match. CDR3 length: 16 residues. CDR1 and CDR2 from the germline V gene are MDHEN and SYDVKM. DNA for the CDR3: TGTGCCAGCAGTTCCCCACGAGGACTAGTTCGTTACGAGCAGTACTTC. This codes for CASSSPRGLVRYEQYF.

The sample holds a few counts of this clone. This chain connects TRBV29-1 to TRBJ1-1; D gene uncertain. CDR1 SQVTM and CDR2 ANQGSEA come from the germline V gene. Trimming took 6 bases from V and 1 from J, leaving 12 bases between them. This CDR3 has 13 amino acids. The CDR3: CSVHSAGNTEAFF. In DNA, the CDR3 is TGCAGCGTCCATTCGGCAGGGAACACTGAAGCTTTCTTT.

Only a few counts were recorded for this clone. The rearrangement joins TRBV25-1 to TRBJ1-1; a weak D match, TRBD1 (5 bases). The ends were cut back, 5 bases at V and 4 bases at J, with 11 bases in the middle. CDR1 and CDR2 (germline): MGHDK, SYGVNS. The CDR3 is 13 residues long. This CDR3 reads CASSQGIGTEAFF. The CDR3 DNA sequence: TGTGCCAGCAGTCAGGGAATAGGCACTGAAGCTTTCTTT.

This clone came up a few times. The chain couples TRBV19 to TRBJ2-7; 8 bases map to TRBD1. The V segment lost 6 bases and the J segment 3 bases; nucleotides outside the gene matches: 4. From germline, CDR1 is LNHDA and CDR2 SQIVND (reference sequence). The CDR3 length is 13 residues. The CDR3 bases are TGTGCCAGTAGCGCGGACAGGGTCTACGAGCAGTACTTC. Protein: CASSADRVYEQYF.

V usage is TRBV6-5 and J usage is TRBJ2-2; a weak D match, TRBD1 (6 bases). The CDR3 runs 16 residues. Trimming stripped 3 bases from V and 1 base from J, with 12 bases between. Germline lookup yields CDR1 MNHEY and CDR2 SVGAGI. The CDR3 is CASSYHWTENTGELFF. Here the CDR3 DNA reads TGTGCCAGCAGTTATCACTGGACAGAGAACACCGGGGAGCTGTTTTTT.

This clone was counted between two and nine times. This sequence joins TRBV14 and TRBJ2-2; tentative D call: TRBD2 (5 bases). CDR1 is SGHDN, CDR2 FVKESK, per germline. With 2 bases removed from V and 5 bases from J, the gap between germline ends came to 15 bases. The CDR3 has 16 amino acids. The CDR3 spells CASSQHPHGNTGELFF. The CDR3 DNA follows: TGTGCCAGCAGCCAACACCCCCACGGGAATACCGGGGAGCTGTTTTTT.

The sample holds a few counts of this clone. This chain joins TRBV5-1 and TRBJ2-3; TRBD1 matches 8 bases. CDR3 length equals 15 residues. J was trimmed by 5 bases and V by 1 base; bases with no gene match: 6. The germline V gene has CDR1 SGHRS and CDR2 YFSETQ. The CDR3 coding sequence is TGCGCCAGCAGCTTGAGGGGCGGGACAGGAGATACGCAGTATTTT. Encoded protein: CASSLRGGTGDTQYF.

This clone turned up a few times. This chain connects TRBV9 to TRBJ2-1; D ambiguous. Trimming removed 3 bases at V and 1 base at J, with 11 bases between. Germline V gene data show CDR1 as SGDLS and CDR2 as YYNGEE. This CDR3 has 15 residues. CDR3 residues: CASSAQVSSYNEQFF. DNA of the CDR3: TGTGCCAGCAGCGCCCAGGTTTCTTCCTACAATGAGCAGTTCTTC.

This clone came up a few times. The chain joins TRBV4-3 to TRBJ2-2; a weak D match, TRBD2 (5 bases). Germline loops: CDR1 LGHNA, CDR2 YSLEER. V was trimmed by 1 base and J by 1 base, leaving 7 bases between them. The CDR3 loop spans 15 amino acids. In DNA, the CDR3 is TGCGCCAGCAGCCAAGGGCGGGTGAACACCGGGGAGCTGTTTTTT. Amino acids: CASSQGRVNTGELFF.